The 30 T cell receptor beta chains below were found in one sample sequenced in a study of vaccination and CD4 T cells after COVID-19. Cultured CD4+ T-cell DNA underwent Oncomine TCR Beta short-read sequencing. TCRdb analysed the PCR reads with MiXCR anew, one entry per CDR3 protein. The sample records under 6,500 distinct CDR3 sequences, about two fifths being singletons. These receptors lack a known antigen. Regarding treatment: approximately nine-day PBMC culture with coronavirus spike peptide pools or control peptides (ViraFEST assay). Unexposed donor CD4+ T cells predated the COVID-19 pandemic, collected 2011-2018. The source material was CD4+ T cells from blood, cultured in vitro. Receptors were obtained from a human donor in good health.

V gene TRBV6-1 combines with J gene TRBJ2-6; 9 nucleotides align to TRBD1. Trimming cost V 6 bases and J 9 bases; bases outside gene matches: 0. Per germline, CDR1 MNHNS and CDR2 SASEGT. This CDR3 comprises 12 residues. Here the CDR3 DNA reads TGTGCCAGCAGGGACAGGGGCAACGTCCTGACTTTC. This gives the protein CASRDRGNVLTF.

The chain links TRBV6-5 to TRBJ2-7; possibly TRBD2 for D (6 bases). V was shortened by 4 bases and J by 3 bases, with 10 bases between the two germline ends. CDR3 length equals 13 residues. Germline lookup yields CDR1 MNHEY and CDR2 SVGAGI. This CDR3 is CASSSTSIYEQYF. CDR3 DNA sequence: TGTGCCAGCAGTTCGACTAGTATCTACGAGCAGTACTTC.

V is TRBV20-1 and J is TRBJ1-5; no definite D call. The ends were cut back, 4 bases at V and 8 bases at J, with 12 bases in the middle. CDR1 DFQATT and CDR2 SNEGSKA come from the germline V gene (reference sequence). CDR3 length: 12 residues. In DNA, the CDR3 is TGCAGTGCTACGGCAATAGACAAGCCCCAGCATTTT. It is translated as CSATAIDKPQHF.

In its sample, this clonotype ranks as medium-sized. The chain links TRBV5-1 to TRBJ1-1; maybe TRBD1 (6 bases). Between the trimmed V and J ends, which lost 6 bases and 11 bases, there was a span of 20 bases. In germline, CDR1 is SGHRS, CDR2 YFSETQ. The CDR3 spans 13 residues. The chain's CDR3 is CASKDQGLDLAFF. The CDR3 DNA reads TGCGCCAGCAAGGATCAGGGGTTAGATCTGGCTTTCTTT.

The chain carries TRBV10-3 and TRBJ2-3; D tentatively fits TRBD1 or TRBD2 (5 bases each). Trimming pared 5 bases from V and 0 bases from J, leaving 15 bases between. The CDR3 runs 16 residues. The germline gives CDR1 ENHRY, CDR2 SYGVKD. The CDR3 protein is CAISFLPGASTDTQYF. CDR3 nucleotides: TGTGCCATCAGTTTCCTGCCCGGGGCTAGCACAGATACGCAGTATTTT.

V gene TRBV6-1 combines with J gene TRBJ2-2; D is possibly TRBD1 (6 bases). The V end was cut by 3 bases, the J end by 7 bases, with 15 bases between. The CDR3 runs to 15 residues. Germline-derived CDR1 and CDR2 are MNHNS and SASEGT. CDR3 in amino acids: CASSEMAGVGGELFF. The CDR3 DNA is TGTGCCAGCAGTGAGATGGCAGGGGTGGGCGGGGAGCTGTTTTTT.

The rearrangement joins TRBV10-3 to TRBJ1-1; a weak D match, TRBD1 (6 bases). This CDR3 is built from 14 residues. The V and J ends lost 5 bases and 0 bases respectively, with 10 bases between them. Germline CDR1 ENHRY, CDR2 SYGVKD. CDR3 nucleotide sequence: TGTGCCATCAGTCCCGGGACACTGAACACTGAAGCTTTCTTT. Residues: CAISPGTLNTEAFF.

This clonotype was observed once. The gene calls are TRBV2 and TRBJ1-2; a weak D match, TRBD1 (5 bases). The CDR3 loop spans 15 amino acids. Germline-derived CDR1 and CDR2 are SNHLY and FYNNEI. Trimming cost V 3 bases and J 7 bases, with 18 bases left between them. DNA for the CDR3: TGTGCCAGCAGTGACCTAAGGGCAGACCAGGGTGGCTACACCTTC. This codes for CASSDLRADQGGYTF.

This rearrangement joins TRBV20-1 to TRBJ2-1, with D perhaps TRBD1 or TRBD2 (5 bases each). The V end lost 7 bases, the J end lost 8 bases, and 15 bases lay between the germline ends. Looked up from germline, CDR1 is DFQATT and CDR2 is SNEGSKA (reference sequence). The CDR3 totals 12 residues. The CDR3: CSVAGAGDEQFF. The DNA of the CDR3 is TGCAGTGTTGCCGGGGCTGGCGATGAGCAGTTCTTC.

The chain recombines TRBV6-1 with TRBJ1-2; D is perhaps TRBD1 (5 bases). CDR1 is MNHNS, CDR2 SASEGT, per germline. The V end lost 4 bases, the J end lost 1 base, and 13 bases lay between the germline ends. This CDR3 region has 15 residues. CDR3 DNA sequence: TGTGCCAGCAGTGGAACGCAGACAGTTAACTATGGCTACACCTTC. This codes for CASSGTQTVNYGYTF.

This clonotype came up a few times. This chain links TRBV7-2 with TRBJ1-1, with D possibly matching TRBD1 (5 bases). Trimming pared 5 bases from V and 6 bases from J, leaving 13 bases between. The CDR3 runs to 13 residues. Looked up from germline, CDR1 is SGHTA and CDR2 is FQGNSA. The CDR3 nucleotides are TGTGCCAGCAGCCCAGGATGGGGACCTGAAGCTTTCTTT. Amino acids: CASSPGWGPEAFF.

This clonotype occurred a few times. CDR3 bases: TGTGCCAGCAGTTACGCCCAGGAATCCTACGAGCAGTACTTC. This gives the protein CASSYAQESYEQYF. The chain recombines TRBV6-5 with TRBJ2-7; D uncertain. This CDR3 has 14 amino acids. CDR1 is MNHEY, CDR2 SVGAGI, per germline. V was cut by 2 bases and J by 1 base, with 9 bases left in between.

CDR3 sequence: CASSYSTHGAGDTDTQYF. CDR3 nucleotides: TGTGCCAGCAGTTACTCGACCCACGGGGCGGGGGACACAGATACGCAGTATTTT. This chain links TRBV6-2 or TRBV6-3 with TRBJ2-3; 7 bases are shared with TRBD2. Looked up from germline, CDR1 is MNHEY and CDR2 is SVGEGT. The CDR3 sequence is 18 residues long. Trimming cost V 0 bases and J 2 bases; bases outside gene matches: 11.

In DNA form, the CDR3 reads TGTGCCAGCAGCGTAGTTGGGGGGAACACTGAAGCTTTCTTT. Protein: CASSVVGGNTEAFF. This chain uses TRBV9 with TRBJ1-1, with D possibly TRBD1 on 5 matching bases. Germline V gene sequence: CDR1 SGDLS, CDR2 YYNGEE. V was trimmed by 0 bases and J by 1 base, leaving 7 bases between them. The CDR3 sequence is 14 residues long.

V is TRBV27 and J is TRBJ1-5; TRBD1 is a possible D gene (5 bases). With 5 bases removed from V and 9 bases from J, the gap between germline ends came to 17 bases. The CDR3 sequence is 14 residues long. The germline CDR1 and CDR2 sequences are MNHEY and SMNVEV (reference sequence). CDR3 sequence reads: CASSPGKRLLPQHF. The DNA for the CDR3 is TGTGCCAGCAGTCCAGGGAAACGACTACTGCCCCAGCATTTT.

The CDR3 bases are TGTGCCAGCCGCGGGGGGGGGTACAATGAGCAGTTCTTC. Translation gives CASRGGGYNEQFF. The rearrangement links TRBV27 to TRBJ2-1; 9 bases are shared with TRBD2. The CDR3 runs to 13 residues. The J segment lost 4 bases and the V segment lost 8 bases, leaving 3 bases of the junction unmatched. CDR1 is MNHEY and CDR2 is SMNVEV in the germline V gene (reference sequence).

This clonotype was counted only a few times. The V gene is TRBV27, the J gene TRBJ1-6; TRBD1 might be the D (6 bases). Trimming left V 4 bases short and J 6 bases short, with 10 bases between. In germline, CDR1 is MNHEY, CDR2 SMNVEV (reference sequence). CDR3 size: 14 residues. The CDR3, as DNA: TGTGCCAGCAGTTCGGACAGACTTAATTCACCCCTCCACTTT. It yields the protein CASSSDRLNSPLHF.

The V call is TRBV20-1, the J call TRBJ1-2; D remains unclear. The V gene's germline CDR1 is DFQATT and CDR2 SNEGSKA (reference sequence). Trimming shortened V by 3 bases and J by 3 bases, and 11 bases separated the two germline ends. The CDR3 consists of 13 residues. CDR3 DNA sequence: TGCAGTGCTAGTTTTGGGGAAGACTATGGCTACACCTTC. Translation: CSASFGEDYGYTF.

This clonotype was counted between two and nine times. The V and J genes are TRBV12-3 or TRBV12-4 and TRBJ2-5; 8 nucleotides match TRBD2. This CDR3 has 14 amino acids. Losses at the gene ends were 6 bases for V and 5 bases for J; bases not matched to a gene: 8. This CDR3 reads CASSPGLAGETQYF. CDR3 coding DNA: TGTGCCAGCAGCCCCGGACTAGCCGGTGAGACCCAGTACTTC.

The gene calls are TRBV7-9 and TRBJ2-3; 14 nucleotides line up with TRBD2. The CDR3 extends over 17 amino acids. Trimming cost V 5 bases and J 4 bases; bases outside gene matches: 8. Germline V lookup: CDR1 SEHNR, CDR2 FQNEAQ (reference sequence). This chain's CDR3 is CASSRGLAGVMADTQYF. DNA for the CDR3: TGTGCCAGCAGCCGGGGACTAGCGGGGGTAATGGCAGATACGCAGTATTTT.

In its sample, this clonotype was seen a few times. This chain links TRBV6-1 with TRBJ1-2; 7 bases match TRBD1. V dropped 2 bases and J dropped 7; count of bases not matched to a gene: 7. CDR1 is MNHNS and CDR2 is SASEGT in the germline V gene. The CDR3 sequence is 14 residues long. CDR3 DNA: TGTGCCAGCAGTGAAAATCCCGCAGGGGGTGGCTACACCTTC. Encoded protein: CASSENPAGGGYTF.

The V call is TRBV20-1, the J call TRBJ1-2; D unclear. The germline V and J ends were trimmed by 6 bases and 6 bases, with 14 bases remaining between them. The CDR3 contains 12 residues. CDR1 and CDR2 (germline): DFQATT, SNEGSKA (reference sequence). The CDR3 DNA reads TGCAGTGCCAATAAAGGAGGCGATGGCTACACCTTC. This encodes CSANKGGDGYTF.

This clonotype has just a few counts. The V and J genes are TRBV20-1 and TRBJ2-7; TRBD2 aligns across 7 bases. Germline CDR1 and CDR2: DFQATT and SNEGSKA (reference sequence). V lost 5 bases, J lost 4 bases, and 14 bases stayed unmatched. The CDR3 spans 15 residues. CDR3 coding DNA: TGCAGTGCTGTCCCTTGGGGGGGGAAGGTTTACGAGCAGTACTTC. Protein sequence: CSAVPWGGKVYEQYF.

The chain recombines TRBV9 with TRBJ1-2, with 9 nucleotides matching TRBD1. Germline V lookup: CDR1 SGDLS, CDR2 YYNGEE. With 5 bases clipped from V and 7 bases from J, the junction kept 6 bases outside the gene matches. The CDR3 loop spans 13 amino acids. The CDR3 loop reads CASRQTGGSGYTF. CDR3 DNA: TGTGCCAGCAGGCAAACAGGGGGCTCTGGCTACACCTTC.

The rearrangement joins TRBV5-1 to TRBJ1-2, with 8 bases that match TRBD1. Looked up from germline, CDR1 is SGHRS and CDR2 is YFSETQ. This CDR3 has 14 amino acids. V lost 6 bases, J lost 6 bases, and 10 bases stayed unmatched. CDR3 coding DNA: TGCGCCAGCACCACAGGGGGGGGACTGGATGGCTACACCTTC. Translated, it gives CASTTGGGLDGYTF.

In DNA, the CDR3 is TGTGCCAGCAGTTACGGGGGACAGGGATCCTACGAGCAGTACTTC. Its protein product is CASSYGGQGSYEQYF. The chain combines TRBV6-5 with TRBJ2-7, with 9 nucleotides matching TRBD1. The germline V gene encodes CDR1 MNHEY and CDR2 SVGAGI. Trimming took 2 bases from V and 1 from J; bases not matched to a gene: 3. This CDR3 region has 15 residues.

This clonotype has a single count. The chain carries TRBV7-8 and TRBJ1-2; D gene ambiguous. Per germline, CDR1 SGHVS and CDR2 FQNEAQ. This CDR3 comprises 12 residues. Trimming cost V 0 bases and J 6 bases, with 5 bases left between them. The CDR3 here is CASSLAADGYTF. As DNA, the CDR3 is TGTGCCAGCAGCTTAGCCGCGGATGGCTACACCTTC.

The CDR3 spells CASSLLGGRGDTQYF. The CDR3, as DNA: TGTGCCAGCAGCTTATTAGGCGGGAGGGGAGATACGCAGTATTTT. The chain couples TRBV7-9 to TRBJ2-3, with 9 bases aligning to TRBD2. The V gene end was trimmed by 2 bases and the J gene end by 5 bases; junction bases not matched to a gene: 5. This CDR3 comprises 15 residues. Germline V lookup: CDR1 SEHNR, CDR2 FQNEAQ (reference sequence).

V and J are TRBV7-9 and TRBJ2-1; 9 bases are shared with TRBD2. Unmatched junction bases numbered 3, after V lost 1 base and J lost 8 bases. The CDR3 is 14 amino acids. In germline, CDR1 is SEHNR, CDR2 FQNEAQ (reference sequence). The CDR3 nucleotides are TGTGCCAGCAGCTTAGAGGGGACTAGCTATGAGCAGTTCTTC. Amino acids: CASSLEGTSYEQFF.

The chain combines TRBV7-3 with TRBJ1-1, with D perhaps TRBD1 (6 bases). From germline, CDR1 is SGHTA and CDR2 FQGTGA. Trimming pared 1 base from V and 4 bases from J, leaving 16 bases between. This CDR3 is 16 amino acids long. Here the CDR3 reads CASSLKPRGEGTEAFF. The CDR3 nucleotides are TGTGCCAGCAGCTTAAAGCCCAGGGGCGAGGGCACTGAAGCTTTCTTT.